This TCR beta chain stems from a study of T cell repertoires in ileal Crohn's disease (dated by TCRdb to between 2019 and 2020). Study-level background: Median disease duration was roughly eight years, and about 36% of patients were identified as active smokers at the time of surgery. Every patient underwent surgery because of a complication, which was stricturing disease in approximately 60% of cases and penetrating disease in around 40%. Roughly half of the patients were given postoperative therapy, with approximately 17 on anti-TNF agents and approximately 12 on thiopurines. The M6 samples were biopsies of the neoterminal ileum collected during postoperative colonoscopy. The TCR repertoire was analysed in about 60 patients with Crohn's disease drawn from a prospective multicentre cohort. The study was conducted in parallel with a multicentre cohort built to find predictors of early endoscopic recurrence after ileocolonic resection. Endoscopic postoperative recurrence was defined by a Rutgeerts score above i0. The study sequenced roughly 170 mucosal samples from a few dozen patients, taken at several locations on the surgical specimen and at postoperative endoscopy. General conclusions and limits of the study: Higher percentages of high-frequency clones at the time of surgery were linked to endoscopic recurrence, and every patient with clonality above 26.8% (18/57) had recurrence. Postoperative endoscopy timing varied within the first year after surgery, with a median delay of around 6.8 months. Only a subgroup of patients, of unstated size, had their mucosal CD4 and CD8 T cells sorted and sequenced. Sorted CD8 T cells carried more high-frequency clones than CD4 T cells, suggesting mucosal expansions were mainly CD8. Compared with non-smokers, patients who were active smokers at surgery showed a significantly higher proportion of clonal expansions (25.9% vs 17.9%, p=0.02).

Between the V and J ends, shortened by 5 bases and 4 bases respectively, the junction contains 12 bases. The CDR3 covers 15 residues, taking in both the cysteine and the phenylalanine. Only the CDR3 portion is preserved as DNA: 45 bases, with reading frame beginning at the first base. CDR1 SEHNR and CDR2 FQNEAQ were looked up in the germline V gene (reference sequence). For commercial TCRB immunosequencing, about 500 nanograms of biopsy DNA were submitted for each sample. Adaptive Biotechnology amplified CDR3 regions from genomic DNA with a two-step multiplex PCR that controlled for amplification bias. In the first PCR, primers covered every V and J gene segment, and in the second PCR, barcodes and Illumina adapters were added. An Illumina instrument was used to sequence the CDR3 libraries. Per the authors' processing: Analysis combined the vendor-provided pipelines with custom analysis of raw data in R/Bioconductor under R version 3.3.0. Clonality, which ranges from 0 to 1, was calculated as the inverse of the normalised Shannon entropy across all productive clones. High-frequency clones were defined as the share of the repertoire taken up by the top 100 clones, keeping only clones that passed a 95% confidence test. Overlap between samples was measured with the Morisita-Horn index, while repertoire diversity was measured with the Simpson index. The source is immuneACCESS, and TCRdb retained only in-frame sequences with V and J called. Part of the clones is not carried over; for the studies checked, unresolved V genes explain less than half of this, and the remainder is unexplained. V and J calls and clone size are copied from that table; D and trimming were computed from the DNA. This sample lists about 16,000 clones; around 70% were detected once. Clones ranked in the top ten supply approximately 3.9% of the sample.

On this clone: Its antigen remains unidentified. Nothing much larger sits one base from this clone, and base qualities are not available.

Interpreted using the paper, the time point label stands for: neoterminal ileum biopsy at postoperative endoscopy, about 6 months after surgery. Adults with ileal or ileocolonic Crohn's disease for whom ileocolonic resection was indicated were considered eligible. Whole ileal mucosal biopsies were stored frozen at -80°C before DNA extraction. Genomic DNA was extracted from frozen whole biopsies using a TRizol-based method and was quantified with a NanoDrop 2000 spectrophotometer. The source material was ileal tissue. The sequence derives from an adult with Crohn's disease. Recombination linked TRBV7-9 to TRBJ2-6, with no confidently assigned D gene. This receptor has the CDR3 CASSPRSIGANVLTF. In nucleotides, the sequence is TGTGCCAGCAGCCCGAGATCGATCGGGGCCAACGTCCTGACTTTC.